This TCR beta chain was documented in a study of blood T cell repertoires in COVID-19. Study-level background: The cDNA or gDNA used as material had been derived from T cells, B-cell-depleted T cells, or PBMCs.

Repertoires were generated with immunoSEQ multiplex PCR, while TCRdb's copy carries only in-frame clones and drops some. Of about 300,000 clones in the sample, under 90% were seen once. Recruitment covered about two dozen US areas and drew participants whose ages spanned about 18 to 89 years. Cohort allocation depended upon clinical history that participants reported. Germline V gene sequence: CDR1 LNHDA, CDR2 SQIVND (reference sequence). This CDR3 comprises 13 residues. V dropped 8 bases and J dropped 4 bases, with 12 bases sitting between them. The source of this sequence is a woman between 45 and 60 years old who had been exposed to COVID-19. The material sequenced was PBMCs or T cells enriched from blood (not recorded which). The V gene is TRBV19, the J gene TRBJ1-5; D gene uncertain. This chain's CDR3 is CASSSTENQPQHF. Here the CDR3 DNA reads TGTGCCAGTTCCTCTACGGAGAATCAGCCCCAGCATTTT.